One and the same sample provided the 15 T cell receptor beta chains below, sequenced in a study of T cell repertoires in ileal Crohn's disease (dated by TCRdb to the late 2010s). Libraries were built with the immunoSEQ multiplex PCR assay. TCRdb took this table from immuneACCESS and kept in-frame rearrangements with V and J called. Such tables lack part of the clones; where checked against another copy, unresolved V genes explain under half of the gap, and the rest is unexplained. The sample yields thousands of clones; approximately 78% were counted once. The ten largest make up around 27% of the sample. The time point label for this specimen denotes: proximal margin of the surgical specimen (macroscopically non-inflamed). Sequencing was carried out using ileal tissue. These receptors were taken from an adult with Crohn's disease.

The chain combines TRBV5-1 with TRBJ1-1; D uncertain. The V gene lost 0 bases and the J gene lost 1 base, with 7 bases spanning the gap. There are 14 residues in the CDR3. The germline CDR1 and CDR2 sequences are SGHRS and YFSETQ. CDR3: CASSLAGGNTEAFF. The CDR3, as DNA: TGCGCCAGCAGCTTGGCAGGAGGGAACACTGAAGCTTTCTTT.

The chain links TRBV2 to TRBJ2-7; no definite D call. This CDR3 region has 14 residues. The germline V and J ends were trimmed by 3 bases and 3 bases, with 12 bases remaining between them. Germline CDR1 is SNHLY and CDR2 is FYNNEI. CDR3 in DNA: TGTGCCAGCAGTGAGTCCGGGTCTTACTACGAGCAGTACTTC. This gives the protein CASSESGSYYEQYF.

The J gene is TRBJ1-5, the V gene TRBV28, with TRBD1 identical over 7 bases. Germline V gene lookup returns CDR1 MDHEN and CDR2 SYDVKM. The CDR3 sequence is 14 residues long. The trim removed 6 bases at V and 6 bases at J, leaving 8 bases unmatched. This chain's CDR3 is CASRPTGLGQPQHF. The CDR3 DNA reads as TGTGCCAGCAGACCGACAGGGTTAGGTCAGCCCCAGCATTTT.

The V gene is TRBV28, the J gene TRBJ2-1; the match to TRBD2 covers 12 bases. After removal of 5 bases from V and 8 bases from J, the junction contained 19 bases not matched to a gene. Germline values: CDR1 MDHEN, CDR2 SYDVKM. CDR3 length: 19 amino acids. The CDR3 DNA reads TGTGCCAGCAGTCAACTAATACTGACTAGCGGGAGAGGCGATGATGAGCAGTTCTTC. This translates into CASSQLILTSGRGDDEQFF.

DNA for the CDR3: TGTGCCAGCAGTGGAATCCGAAACACCATATATTTT. Its translation is CASSGIRNTIYF. The rearrangement uses TRBV2 and TRBJ1-3; no firm D call. Germline CDR1 reads SNHLY; CDR2 reads FYNNEI. This CDR3 has 12 amino acids. V lost 4 bases and J lost 5, with 6 bases in between.

This clone was recorded a few times. A read error may account for a junction end that differs from germline. The chain couples TRBV28 to TRBJ2-7, with D maybe TRBD1 (5 bases). Germline CDR1 and CDR2: MDHEN and SYDVKM. The CDR3 spans 12 residues. CDR3 loop: CASSLYAAGMHF. As DNA, the CDR3 is TGTGCCAGCAGTTTATACGCGGCAGGGATGCACTTC.

The chain combines TRBV6-5 with TRBJ1-4; weak D call: TRBD1 (5 bases). Germline CDR1 is MNHEY and CDR2 is SVGAGI. The CDR3 has 15 residues. V dropped 2 bases and J dropped 5 bases, with 12 bases sitting between them. The CDR3 region is CASSYEAGRNEKLFF. CDR3 in DNA: TGTGCCAGCAGTTACGAGGCAGGGAGAAATGAAAAACTGTTTTTT.

J is TRBJ1-2 and V is TRBV6-1, with 10 bases matching TRBD1. The V gene end was trimmed by 3 bases and the J gene end by 8 bases; junction bases not matched to a gene: 3. CDR1 is MNHNS and CDR2 is SASEGT in the germline V gene. This CDR3 has 13 amino acids. CDR3 loop: CASSDRDRGGYTF. The CDR3, as DNA: TGTGCCAGCAGTGATCGGGACAGGGGCGGCTACACCTTC.

The genes are TRBV9 and TRBJ2-5, with TRBD1 identical over 7 bases. Germline CDR1 is SGDLS and CDR2 is YYNGEE. This CDR3 region has 14 residues. J lost 1 base, V lost 4 bases, and 4 bases had no gene match. Here the CDR3 DNA reads TGTGCCAGCAGCCTAGGACAGGTCCAAGAGACCCAGTACTTC. Amino acid sequence: CASSLGQVQETQYF.

This rearrangement joins TRBV5-4 to TRBJ2-2; 8 bases match TRBD2. Germline values: CDR1 SGHNT, CDR2 YYREEE (reference sequence). There are 15 residues in the CDR3. The trim removed 4 bases at V and 6 bases at J, leaving 8 bases unmatched. DNA for the CDR3: TGTGCCAGCAGCCAACCGGGAGGGGCGGCCGGGGAGCTGTTTTTT. It is translated as CASSQPGGAAGELFF.

The chain links TRBV5-1 to TRBJ1-1, with unresolved D. With 4 bases removed from V and 0 bases from J, the gap between germline ends came to 7 bases. The CDR3 consists of 13 residues. Germline-derived CDR1 and CDR2 are SGHRS and YFSETQ. CDR3 sequence (DNA): TGCGCCAGCAGCCTGGGGATGAACACTGAAGCTTTCTTT. Protein sequence: CASSLGMNTEAFF.

The V gene is TRBV4-1, the J gene TRBJ2-5; a possible D gene is TRBD1 (6 bases). The CDR3 consists of 16 residues. CDR1 is MGHRA and CDR2 is YSYEKL in the germline V gene. V was clipped by 2 bases and J by 3 bases, with 16 bases between them. As DNA, the CDR3 is TGCGCCAGCAGCCAATTTTTCAGGGACACTGAAGAGACCCAGTACTTC. This gives the protein CASSQFFRDTEETQYF.

This clone occurred a few times. This chain connects TRBV28 to TRBJ2-2; TRBD2 aligns across 7 bases. The V segment lost 5 bases and the J segment 9 bases; nucleotides outside the gene matches: 3. The CDR3 loop spans 12 amino acids. Germline V gene sequence: CDR1 MDHEN, CDR2 SYDVKM. CDR3 amino acids: CASSPTSRELFF. The CDR3 nucleotides are TGTGCCAGCAGTCCGACTAGCAGGGAGCTGTTTTTT.

The V call is TRBV10-3, the J call TRBJ2-3; D remains ambiguous. The germline V gene encodes CDR1 ENHRY and CDR2 SYGVKD. The CDR3 totals 12 residues. V lost 4 bases to trimming and J lost 3 bases, with 5 bases between them. This CDR3 reads CAISGYTDTQYF. The CDR3 DNA is TGTGCCATCAGTGGGTATACAGATACGCAGTATTTT.

J is TRBJ2-7 and V is TRBV6-5; tentative D call: TRBD2 (6 bases). Germline CDR1 is MNHEY and CDR2 is SVGAGI. The CDR3 loop spans 12 amino acids. Trimming took 8 bases from V and 5 from J, leaving 13 bases between them. The CDR3 DNA is TGTGCCAGCTGGAGGGGTCCCGACGAGCAGTACTTC. It encodes CASWRGPDEQYF.